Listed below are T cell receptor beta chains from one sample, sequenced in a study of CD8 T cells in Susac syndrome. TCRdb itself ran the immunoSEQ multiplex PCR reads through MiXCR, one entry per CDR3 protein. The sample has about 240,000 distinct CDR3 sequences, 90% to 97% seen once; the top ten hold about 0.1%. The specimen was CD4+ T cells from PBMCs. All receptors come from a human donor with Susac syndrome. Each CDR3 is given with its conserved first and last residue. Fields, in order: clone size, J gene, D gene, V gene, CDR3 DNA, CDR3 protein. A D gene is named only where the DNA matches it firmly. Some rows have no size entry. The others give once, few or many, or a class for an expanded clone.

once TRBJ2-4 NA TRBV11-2 TGTGCCAGCAGCTCCATTACCATTCAGTACTTC CASSSITIQYF
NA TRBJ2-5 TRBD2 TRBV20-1 TGCAGTGCTAGGAATAGCGGGAGTGAGACCCAGTACTTC CSARNSGSETQYF
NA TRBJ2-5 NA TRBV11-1 TGTGCCAGCACTTCCCACCGGCCTCCTGGGGGGGAGACCCAGTACTTC CASTSHRPPGGETQYF
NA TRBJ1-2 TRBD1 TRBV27 TGTGCCAGCAGTCCGACAGGGGGCGGCTATGGCTACACCTTC CASSPTGGGYGYTF
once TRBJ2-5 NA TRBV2 TGTGCCAGCAGGCTCAGTCAAGAGACCCAGTACTTC CASRLSQETQYF
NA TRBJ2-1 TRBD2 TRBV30 TGTGCCTGGAGAGCGGTACTAGCGGGAGGAGAGCAGTTCTTC CAWRAVLAGGEQFF
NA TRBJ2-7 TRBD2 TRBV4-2 TGTGCCAGCAGCCTGGTCATACCGGGACTAGCGGGTTACCCCTCCTACGAGCAGTACTTC CASSLVIPGLAGYPSYEQYF
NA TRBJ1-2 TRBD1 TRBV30 TGTGCCTGGAGGGGACCCGGGACAGGGGCCTTCTATGGCTACACCTTC CAWRGPGTGAFYGYTF
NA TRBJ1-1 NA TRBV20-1 TGCAGTGCTAGTCCCGGACAGCTGGGGACTGAAGCTTTCTTT CSASPGQLGTEAFF
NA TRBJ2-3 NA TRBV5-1 TGCGCCAGCACGGCCAACACAGATACGCAGTATTTT CASTANTDTQYF
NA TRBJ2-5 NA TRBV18 TGTGCCAGCTCAGCTTACCCAGAAGAGACCCAGTACTTC CASSAYPEETQYF
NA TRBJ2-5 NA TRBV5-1 TGCGCCAGCAGCCCCATTCAGCTGGGAGCGGGAGAGACCCAGTACTTC CASSPIQLGAGETQYF
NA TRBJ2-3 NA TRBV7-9 TGTGCCAGCAGAAATTCGTACCGGGCACCCGGAGGCGATACGCAGTATTTT CASRNSYRAPGGDTQYF
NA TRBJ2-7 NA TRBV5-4 TGTGCCAGCAGCCCCGGTTCGACGAGCTACGAGCAGTACTTC CASSPGSTSYEQYF
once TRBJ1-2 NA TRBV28 TGTGCCAGCACCTGGCCAGGGATCGACTATGGCTACACCTTC CASTWPGIDYGYTF
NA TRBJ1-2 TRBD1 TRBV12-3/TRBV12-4 TGTGCCAGCAGTACCGTGGGAGGGGGCGATGGCTACACCTTC CASSTVGGGDGYTF
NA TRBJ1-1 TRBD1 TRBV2 TGTGCCAGCAGCAACCGCGTCCCGGGACAGGGCCGGTGGACTGAAGCTTTCTTT CASSNRVPGQGRWTEAFF
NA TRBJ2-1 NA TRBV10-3 TGTGCCATCAGTGAGTTAAACAATGAGCAGTTCTTC CAISELNNEQFF
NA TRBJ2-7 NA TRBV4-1 TGCGCCAGCAGCCAGAGGGTGGGGGAAGGAACCCACGAGCAGTACTTC CASSQRVGEGTHEQYF
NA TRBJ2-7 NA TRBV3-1 TGTGCCAGCGGACAAAGAGGCGAGCAGTACTTC CASGQRGEQYF
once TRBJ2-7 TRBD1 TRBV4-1 TGCGCCAGCAGCCAAGGTTGGACAGGCATTGAGCAGTACTTC CASSQGWTGIEQYF
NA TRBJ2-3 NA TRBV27 TGTGCCAGCAGCTCGATGACTGATACGCAGTATTTT CASSSMTDTQYF
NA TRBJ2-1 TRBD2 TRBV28 TGTGCCATAAGACACGGGACTAGCGGGATGTCGGCACAGAACAATGAGCAGTTCTTC CAIRHGTSGMSAQNNEQFF
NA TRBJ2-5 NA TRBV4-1 TGCGCCAGCAGCCAATCCGGGCCAGGGGCGGTCGAGACCCAGTACTTC CASSQSGPGAVETQYF
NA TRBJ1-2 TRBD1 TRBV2 TGTGCCGGACAGGTCTATGGCTACACCTTC CAGQVYGYTF
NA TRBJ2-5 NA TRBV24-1 TGTGCCACCAGTGATGTGGAGACCCAGTACTTC CATSDVETQYF
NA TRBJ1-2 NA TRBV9 TGTGCCAGCAGCGTAGATCAGGGGCTCTATGGCTACACCTTC CASSVDQGLYGYTF
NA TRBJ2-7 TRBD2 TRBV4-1 TGCGCCAGCAGCCAAGTTGGGGGACTAGCGGCCCTCGGGGACGAGCAGTACTTC CASSQVGGLAALGDEQYF
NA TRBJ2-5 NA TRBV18 TGTGCCAGCTCACCCACCGAGGACCAGTACTTC CASSPTEDQYF
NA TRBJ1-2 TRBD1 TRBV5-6 TGTGCCAGCAGCATTCTGACAGGGGGAAACTATGGCTACACCTTC CASSILTGGNYGYTF
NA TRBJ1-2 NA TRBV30 TGTGCCTGGGCCCAAGCCCCAGTGGGGGTATATGGCTACACCTTC CAWAQAPVGVYGYTF
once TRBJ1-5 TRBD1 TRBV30 TGTGCCTGGAGTGTAAGACAGGGGGCCGGCAATCAGCCCCAGCATTTT CAWSVRQGAGNQPQHF
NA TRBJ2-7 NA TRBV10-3 TGTGCCACCGCGCCAGAACCTTACGAGCAGTACTTC CATAPEPYEQYF
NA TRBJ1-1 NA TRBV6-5 TGTGCCAGCAGTTGGGGTAAAGGCTGGAGTGAAGCTTTCTTT CASSWGKGWSEAFF
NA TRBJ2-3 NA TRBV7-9 TGTGCCAGCAGCTTAGAGGGACGCAGGGCGGATACGCAGTATTTT CASSLEGRRADTQYF
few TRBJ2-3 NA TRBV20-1 TGCAGTGCTAGTTTGGCAGATACGCAGTATTTT CSASLADTQYF
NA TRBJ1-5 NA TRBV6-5 TGTGCCAGCAGGTCTGCCTGGTGGCAGCCCCAGCATTTT CASRSAWWQPQHF
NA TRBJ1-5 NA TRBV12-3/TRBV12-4 TGTGCCAGCAGTTTGCTCAGTCAGCCCCAGCATTTT CASSLLSQPQHF
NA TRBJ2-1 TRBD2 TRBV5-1 TGCGCCAGCAGCTTGGCCTGGGGTAGCGGGCGGCCGCCCTACAATGAGCAGTTCTTC CASSLAWGSGRPPYNEQFF
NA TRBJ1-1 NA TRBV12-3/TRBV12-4 TGTGCCAGCAGTTTTGCCGGGTCCCGTTCTGCTTTCTTT CASSFAGSRSAFF
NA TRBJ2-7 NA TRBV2 TGTGCCAGCAGATCGCTACTGAATGACTACGAGCAGTACTTC CASRSLLNDYEQYF
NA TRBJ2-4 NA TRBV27 TGTGCCAGCAGCCCAAGGGATCTAATCGACGAAAACATTCAGTACTTC CASSPRDLIDENIQYF
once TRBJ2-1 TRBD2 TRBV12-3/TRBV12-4 TGTGCCAGCAATCGTAGGACTAGTATCTATGAGCAGTTCTTC CASNRRTSIYEQFF
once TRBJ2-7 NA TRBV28 TGTGCCAGCAAGGTGAAAGGGATGGACTACGAGCAGTACTTC CASKVKGMDYEQYF
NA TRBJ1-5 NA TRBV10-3 TGTGCCATCAGTGAGAACCACAGGGTTGGCAATCAGCCCCAGCATTTT CAISENHRVGNQPQHF
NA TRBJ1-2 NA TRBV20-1 TGCAGTGCTATTTCGGGGCTGCCGGTCAAGAGCTATGGCTACACCTTC CSAISGLPVKSYGYTF
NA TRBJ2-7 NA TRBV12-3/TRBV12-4 TGTGCCAGCAGTAGCAGATTGCAGCCCGAGCAGTACTTC CASSSRLQPEQYF
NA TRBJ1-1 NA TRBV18 TGTGCCAGCTCAGAGTACGTACTAGAGAGCACTGAAGCTTTCTTT CASSEYVLESTEAFF
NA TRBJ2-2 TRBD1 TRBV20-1 TGCAGTGCTAGAGACCCGGGACAGGGGAACACCGGGGAGCTGTTTTTT CSARDPGQGNTGELFF